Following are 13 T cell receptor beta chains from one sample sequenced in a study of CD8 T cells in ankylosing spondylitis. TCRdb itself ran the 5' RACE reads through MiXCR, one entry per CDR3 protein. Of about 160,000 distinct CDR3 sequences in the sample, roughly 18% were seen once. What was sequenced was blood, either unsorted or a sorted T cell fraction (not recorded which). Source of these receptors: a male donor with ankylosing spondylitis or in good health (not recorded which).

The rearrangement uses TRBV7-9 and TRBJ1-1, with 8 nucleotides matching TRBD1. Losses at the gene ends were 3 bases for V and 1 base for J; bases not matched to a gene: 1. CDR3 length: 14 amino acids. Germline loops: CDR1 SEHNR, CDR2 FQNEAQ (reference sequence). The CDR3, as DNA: TGTGCCAGCAGCTTGGGACAGGAGAACACTGAAGCTTTCTTT. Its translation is CASSLGQENTEAFF.

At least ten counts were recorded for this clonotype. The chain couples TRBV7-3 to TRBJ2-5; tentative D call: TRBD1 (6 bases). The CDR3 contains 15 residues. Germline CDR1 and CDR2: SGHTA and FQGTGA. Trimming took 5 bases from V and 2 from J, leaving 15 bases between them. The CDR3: CASSTTHDRQETQYF. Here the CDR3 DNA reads TGTGCCAGCAGCACCACCCATGACAGGCAAGAGACCCAGTACTTC.

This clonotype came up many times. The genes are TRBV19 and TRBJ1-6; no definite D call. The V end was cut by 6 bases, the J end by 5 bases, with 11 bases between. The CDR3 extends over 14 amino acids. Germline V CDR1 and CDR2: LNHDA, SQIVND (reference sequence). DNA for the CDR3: TGTGCCAGTAGCCGGATTTCGAATAATTCACCCCTCCACTTT. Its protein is CASSRISNNSPLHF.

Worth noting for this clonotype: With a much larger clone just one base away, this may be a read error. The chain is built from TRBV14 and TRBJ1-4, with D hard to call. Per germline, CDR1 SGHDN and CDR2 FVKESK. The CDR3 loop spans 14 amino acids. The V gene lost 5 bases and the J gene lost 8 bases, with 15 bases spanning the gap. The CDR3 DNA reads TGTGCCAGCAGCGCCACAAATGGAGGGGAAAAACTGTTTTTT. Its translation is CASSATNGGEKLFF.

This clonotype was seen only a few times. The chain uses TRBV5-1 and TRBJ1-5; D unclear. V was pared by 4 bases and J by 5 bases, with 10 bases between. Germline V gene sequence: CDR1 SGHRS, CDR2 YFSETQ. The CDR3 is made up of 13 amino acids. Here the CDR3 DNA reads TGCGCCAGCAGCGCGGACGGTTATCAGCCCCAGCATTTT. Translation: CASSADGYQPQHF.

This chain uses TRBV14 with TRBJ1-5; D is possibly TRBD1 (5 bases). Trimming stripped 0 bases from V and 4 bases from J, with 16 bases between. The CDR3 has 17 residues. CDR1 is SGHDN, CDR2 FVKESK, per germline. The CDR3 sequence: CASSQDRGREGNQPQHF. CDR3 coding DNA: TGTGCCAGCAGCCAAGATCGGGGTAGGGAGGGGAATCAGCCCCAGCATTTT.

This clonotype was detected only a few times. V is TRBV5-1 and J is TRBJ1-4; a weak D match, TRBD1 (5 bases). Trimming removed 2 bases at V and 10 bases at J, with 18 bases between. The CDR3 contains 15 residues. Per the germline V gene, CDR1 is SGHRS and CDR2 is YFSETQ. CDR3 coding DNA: TGCGCCAGCAGCTTCACAGGAGATACGGGGGGAAAACTGTTTTTT. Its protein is CASSFTGDTGGKLFF.

In DNA form, the CDR3 reads TGTGCCAGCTCACCGCTTGGGTTTCACGAGCAGTACTTC. Its translation: CASSPLGFHEQYF. The rearrangement joins TRBV18 to TRBJ2-7; D is uncertain. V gave up 3 bases and J gave up 5 bases, with 11 bases separating them. The germline CDR1 and CDR2 sequences are KGHSH and LQKENI. The CDR3 contains 13 residues.

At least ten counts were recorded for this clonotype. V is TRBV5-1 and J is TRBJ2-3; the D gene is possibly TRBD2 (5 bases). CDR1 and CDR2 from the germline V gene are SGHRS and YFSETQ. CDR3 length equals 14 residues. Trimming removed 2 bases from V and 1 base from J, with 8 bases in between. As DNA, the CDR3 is TGCGCCAGCAGCTTTGGACTCCGCACAGATACGCAGTATTTT. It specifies CASSFGLRTDTQYF.

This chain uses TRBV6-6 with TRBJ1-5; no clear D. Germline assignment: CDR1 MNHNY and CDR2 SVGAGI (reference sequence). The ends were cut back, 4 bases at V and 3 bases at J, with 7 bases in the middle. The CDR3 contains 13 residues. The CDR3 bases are TGTGCCAGCAGTTGGCAGCCCAATCAGCCCCAGCATTTT. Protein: CASSWQPNQPQHF.

The CDR3 coding sequence is TGTGCCATCAGTGAGTCAGGGAGGGATCATGGCTACACCTTC. As protein: CAISESGRDHGYTF. The chain has TRBV10-3 and TRBJ1-2; D is uncertain. V shed 0 bases and J shed 6 bases, with 11 bases lying between them. CDR3 length: 14 residues. CDR1 is ENHRY, CDR2 SYGVKD, per germline.

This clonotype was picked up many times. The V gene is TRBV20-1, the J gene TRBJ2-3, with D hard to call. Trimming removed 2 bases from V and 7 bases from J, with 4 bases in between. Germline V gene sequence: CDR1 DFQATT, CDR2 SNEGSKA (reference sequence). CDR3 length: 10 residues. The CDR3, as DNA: TGCAGTGCTAGATCCCATACGCAGTATTTT. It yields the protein CSARSHTQYF.

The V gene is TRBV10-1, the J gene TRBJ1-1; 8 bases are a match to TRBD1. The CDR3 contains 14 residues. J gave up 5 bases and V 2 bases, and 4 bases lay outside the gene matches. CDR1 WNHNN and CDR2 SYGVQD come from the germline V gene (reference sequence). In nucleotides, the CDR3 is TGCGCCAGCAGTGAGGGACAGGGATTGACTGAAGCTTTCTTT. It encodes CASSEGQGLTEAFF.